What follows are 13 T cell receptor beta chains derived from one specimen sequenced in a study of blood T cell repertoires in COVID-19. Sequencing used immunoSEQ multiplex PCR; TCRdb keeps in-frame clones, though not all of them. The profile shows some 370,000 clones, around 89% of them singletons. Sequencing was carried out using peripheral blood. The origin of the receptors is a man younger than 30 with active or convalescent COVID-19.

The J gene is TRBJ1-1, the V gene TRBV7-2, with 8 bases identical to TRBD1. This CDR3 spans 14 amino acids. V lost 0 bases, J lost 11 bases, and 8 bases stayed unmatched. CDR1 and CDR2 (germline): SGHTA, FQGNSA. The CDR3 DNA sequence: TGTGCCAGCAGCTTAGCCTTAAGGACAGGGCGGGCTTTCTTT. Translated, it gives CASSLALRTGRAFF.

In DNA, the CDR3 is TGTGCCAGCAGTTACGACACTAGCACAGATACGCAGTATTTT. Its translation: CASSYDTSTDTQYF. J is TRBJ2-3 and V is TRBV6-6, with D hard to call. The CDR3 consists of 14 residues. The germline V and J ends were trimmed by 2 bases and 0 bases, with 6 bases remaining between them. Germline V gene data show CDR1 as MNHNY and CDR2 as SVGAGI (reference sequence).

This rearrangement joins TRBV18 to TRBJ2-7, with TRBD1 as a possible D gene (6 bases). Germline V gene data show CDR1 as KGHSH and CDR2 as LQKENI. V was trimmed by 3 bases and J by 6 bases, leaving 18 bases between them. The CDR3 extends over 15 amino acids. The CDR3 sequence is CASSPLNRDGVEQYF. The CDR3 nucleotides are TGTGCCAGCTCACCTCTGAACAGGGACGGGGTCGAGCAGTACTTC. Based on the CDR3 plus reference TRBV18 and TRBJ2-7, the full variable domain is NAGVMQNPRHLVRRRGQEARLRCSPMKGHSHVYWYRQLPEEGLKFMVYLQKENIIDESGMPKERFSAEFPKEGPSILRIQQVVRGDSAAYFCASSPLNRDGVEQYFGPGTRLTVT.

This chain uses TRBV5-5 with TRBJ2-3; D unclear. CDR1 and CDR2 from the germline V gene are SGHKS and YYEKEE (reference sequence). The CDR3 totals 12 residues. V was pared by 4 bases and J by 6 bases, with 9 bases between. The CDR3 region has the DNA TGTGCCAGCAGCCCGATCGGGGATACGCAGTATTTT. It yields the protein CASSPIGDTQYF.

This chain connects TRBV30 to TRBJ2-1, with TRBD2 identical over 8 bases. The CDR3 length is 15 residues. Germline assignment: CDR1 GTSNPN and CDR2 SVGIG (reference sequence). Trimming at V came to 5 bases and at J to 5 bases, leaving 11 bases not matched to a gene. The CDR3 DNA is TGTGCCTGGGCCCCCGGGACTAGTTTCAACAATGAGCAGTTCTTC. As protein: CAWAPGTSFNNEQFF. The whole variable domain, remainder taken from reference TRBV30 and TRBJ2-1, is SQTIHQWPATLVQPVGSPLSLECTVEGTSNPNLYWYRQAAGRGLQLLFYSVGIGQISSEVPQNLSASRPQDRQFILSSKKLLLSDSGFYLCAWAPGTSFNNEQFFGPGTRLTVL.

The V and J genes are TRBV5-8 and TRBJ2-7; D gene unclear. CDR1 SGHTS and CDR2 YDEGEE come from the germline V gene. The CDR3 extends over 13 amino acids. With 5 bases removed from V and 2 bases from J, the gap between germline ends came to 11 bases. Written as DNA, the CDR3 is TGTGCCAGCAGATGGGCAGGTCCCTACGAGCAGTACTTC. Its protein product is CASRWAGPYEQYF.

CDR3 region: CASTFLTGSGYTF. As DNA, the CDR3 is TGTGCCAGCACCTTTTTGACAGGGAGTGGCTACACCTTC. J is TRBJ1-2 and V is TRBV6-5; 7 bases are shared with TRBD1. V lost 7 bases, J lost 7 bases, and 9 bases stayed unmatched. This CDR3 comprises 13 residues. Germline CDR1 and CDR2: MNHEY and SVGAGI.

The chain combines TRBV4-2 with TRBJ2-3, with 8 bases fitting TRBD1. The germline V gene has CDR1 LGHNA and CDR2 YNFKEQ. This CDR3 comprises 17 residues. After removal of 4 bases from V and 3 bases from J, the junction contained 12 bases not matched to a gene. The CDR3, as DNA: TGTGCCAGCAGCCGGGGACAGGACTGGTATGCGACAGATACGCAGTATTTT. Its protein product is CASSRGQDWYATDTQYF.

J is TRBJ2-5 and V is TRBV7-7; the D gene is possibly TRBD2 (5 bases). The germline V gene has CDR1 SSHAT and CDR2 FNYEAQ (reference sequence). V lost 2 bases to trimming and J lost 5 bases, with 18 bases between them. CDR3 length: 16 residues. CDR3 residues: CASSLRGSGGGETQYF. Written as DNA, the CDR3 is TGTGCCAGCAGCTTAAGAGGGTCGGGTGGAGGCGAGACCCAGTACTTC. The full variable domain, with the rest looked up from reference TRBV7-7 and TRBJ2-5, is GAGVSQSPRYKVTKRGQDVTLRCDPISSHATLYWYQQALGQGPEFLTYFNYEAQPDKSGLPSDRFSAERPEGSISTLTIQRTEQRDSAMYRCASSLRGSGGGETQYFGPGTRLLVL.

V and J are TRBV6-5 and TRBJ2-4, with 8 nucleotides matching TRBD2. Germline CDR1 is MNHEY and CDR2 is SVGAGI. This CDR3 spans 13 amino acids. Trimming removed 6 bases from V and 7 bases from J; junction bases left unmatched: 5. In DNA form, the CDR3 reads TGTGCCAGCAGGCCTGGCGGGGGGAACATTCAGTACTTC. Its protein product is CASRPGGGNIQYF.

The chain uses TRBV5-1 and TRBJ2-5; possible D gene TRBD2, 5 bases. The CDR3 runs 15 residues. V lost 0 bases to trimming and J lost 7 bases, with 16 bases between them. CDR1 is SGHRS, CDR2 YFSETQ, per germline. CDR3 nucleotides: TGCGCCAGCAGCTTGGCCAAGAGGGCCCCGGGGACCCAGTACTTC. Amino acid sequence: CASSLAKRAPGTQYF.

The gene calls are TRBV4-3 and TRBJ1-1, with D possibly matching TRBD1 (5 bases). The CDR3 spans 14 residues. V was clipped by 8 bases and J by 4 bases, with 17 bases between them. From germline, CDR1 is LGHNA and CDR2 YSLEER. DNA of the CDR3: TGCGCCAGCCAGGAGGGGACCGCGGGCACTGAAGCTTTCTTT. Amino acids: CASQEGTAGTEAFF.

The chain combines TRBV27 with TRBJ1-5; weak D call: TRBD1 (5 bases). The CDR3 runs 13 residues. V was clipped by 3 bases and J by 11 bases, with 14 bases between them. The germline V gene encodes CDR1 MNHEY and CDR2 SMNVEV (reference sequence). CDR3 protein: CASSLWGVGAQHF. CDR3 coding DNA: TGTGCCAGCAGTTTGTGGGGGGTTGGGGCCCAGCATTTT.